These T cell receptor beta chains were read from a single sample in a study of shared T cell receptors in the human thymus. Using immunoSEQ multiplex PCR, the repertoire was profiled, and TCRdb retains in-frame clones only, with some absent. The repertoire includes 700,000 or so clones, 70% to 90% of them detected once, and more than 0.01% sits in the top ten. This sample also belongs to another study, concerning human thymus T cells.

Source material: thymocytes. These receptor sequences come from a girl less than two years old with a congenital heart defect. Each CDR3 is given with its conserved first and last residue. D genes are given only for firm matches. Size is stated for part of the rows, as once, few or many counts, or as a class when the clone is expanded.

. TRBJ1-5 TRBD1 TRBV19 TGTGCCAGTAGTAAGGAGACAGGGGGATGTCAGCCCCAGCATTTT CASSKETGGCQPQHF
. TRBJ1-6 . TRBV9 TGTGCCAGCAGCGTAGGGGGGGTCGCCTATAATTCACCCCTCCACTTT CASSVGGVAYNSPLHF
. TRBJ1-6 TRBD1 TRBV11-3 TGTGCCAGCAGCTTATTTGGGACAGCAAATTCACCCCTCCACTTT CASSLFGTANSPLHF
. TRBJ2-1 . TRBV28 TGTGCCAGCAGTCCCTTAGTGGAGGACTACAATGAGCAGTTCTTC CASSPLVEDYNEQFF
. TRBJ2-4 . TRBV6-1 TGTGCCAGCAGTGAAGCAGGGGCAGTAGACATTCAGTACTTC CASSEAGAVDIQYF
. TRBJ2-5 . TRBV6-6 TGTGCCAGCAGTCCCGATGGGCCGGGGCAAGAGACCCAGTACTTC CASSPDGPGQETQYF
few TRBJ2-6 . TRBV4-3 TGCGCCAGCAGCCAAGATGAGGCCCAGGGTAGGGGTTGCGGGGCCAACGTCCTGACTTTC CASSQDEAQGRGCGANVLTF
. TRBJ1-5 . TRBV4-1 TGCGCCAGCAGCCAAAGGGAGGGCAATCAGCCCCAGCATTTT CASSQREGNQPQHF
. TRBJ1-3 . TRBV6-5 TGTGCCAGCGGGGGGTCTGGAAACACCATATATTTT CASGGSGNTIYF
. TRBJ1-2 . TRBV7-9 TGTGCCAGCAGTTCTCGACAGCCTGGCTACACCTTC CASSSRQPGYTF
. TRBJ2-3 . TRBV9 TGTGCCAGCAGCGTAGAGGCAGGGGTGAGCACAGATACGCAGTATTTT CASSVEAGVSTDTQYF
. TRBJ1-4 . TRBV7-2 TGTGCCAGCAGCTTTAGTGAAAAACTGTTTTTT CASSFSEKLFF
. TRBJ1-1 TRBD1 TRBV5-6 TGTGCCAGCAGCACACTTACCGGGACAGGGGACCCGAACACTGAAGCTTTCTTT CASSTLTGTGDPNTEAFF
. TRBJ2-1 TRBD2 TRBV20-1 TGCAGTCGGAAGCGGGATAATGAGCAGTTCTTC CSRKRDNEQFF
. TRBJ2-6 TRBD1 TRBV19 TGTGCCAGTAGTCTCCGGGACAGGGGAACTGGGGCCAACGTCCTGACTTTC CASSLRDRGTGANVLTF
. TRBJ2-1 . TRBV5-1 TGCGCCAGCAGCTTGGTTGGAGGCTCCTACAATGAGCAGTTCTTC CASSLVGGSYNEQFF
. TRBJ2-1 . TRBV10-1 TGCGCCAGCAGTGACCGGACGGGGAATGAGCAGTTCTTC CASSDRTGNEQFF
. TRBJ1-6 . TRBV10-3 TGTGCCATCAAGAAAGGGGATAGCTATAATTCACCCCTCCACTTT CAIKKGDSYNSPLHF
. TRBJ2-7 . TRBV4-3 TGCGCCAGCAGCCCGTCCATATCCAACGGCTCCTACGAGCAGTACTTC CASSPSISNGSYEQYF
. TRBJ2-7 TRBD2 TRBV9 TGTGCCAGCAGCGTAGGTAGCGGGGGAACCTACGAGCAGTACTTC CASSVGSGGTYEQYF
. TRBJ2-5 . TRBV10-1 TGCGCCAGCAGTGAGTCCCCGTTATGGAGGCAAGAGACCCAGTACTTC CASSESPLWRQETQYF
once TRBJ2-7 . TRBV6-6 TGTGCCAGCAGCAAAATCCAGTCGAACTACGAGCAGTACTTC CASSKIQSNYEQYF
. TRBJ1-2 TRBD1 TRBV6-5 TGTGCCAGCAGTAGATTGGGACAGGGGGTTTTGGACACCTTC CASSRLGQGVLDTF
once TRBJ1-1 TRBD1 TRBV5-6 TGTGCCAGCAGCTTGTGTGGGACAGGGGGCTGTATACCGAACACTGAAGCTTTCTTT CASSLCGTGGCIPNTEAFF
. TRBJ2-5 . TRBV15 TGTGCCACCAGCAGAGATCCCGTCGGGGGGCGGTTGGAGACCCAGTACTTC CATSRDPVGGRLETQYF
. TRBJ2-1 . TRBV29-1 TGCAGCGCCACGTATGTAGCGGAGAGTGAGCAGTTCTTC CSATYVAESEQFF
. TRBJ2-1 . TRBV4-1 TGCGCCAGCAGCCGACCCACAGGGAGATCCTACAATGAGCAGTTCTTC CASSRPTGRSYNEQFF